This T cell receptor beta chain stems from a study of T-cell memory formation after mild COVID-19. Trimming took 3 bases from V and 4 from J; bases not matched to a gene: 4. Per the germline V gene, CDR1 is SGHTA and CDR2 is FQGTGA. The CDR3 is 15 residues long. TCRdb reprocessed the 5' RACE reads via MiXCR and lists one record per CDR3 protein. This table holds 450,000 to 650,000 distinct CDR3 sequences, roughly 18% found once. The material sequenced was PBMCs or a T cell subset sorted from them (not recorded which). The rearrangement links TRBV7-3 to TRBJ2-3, with TRBD2 identical over 10 bases. The receptor comes from an adult woman who had mild COVID-19 (a few samples of this study predate the infection). Cell type and time point are not known. Here the CDR3 reads CASSLASGGADTQYF. CDR3 DNA sequence: TGTGCCAGCAGCTTGGCTAGCGGGGGTGCAGATACGCAGTATTTT.